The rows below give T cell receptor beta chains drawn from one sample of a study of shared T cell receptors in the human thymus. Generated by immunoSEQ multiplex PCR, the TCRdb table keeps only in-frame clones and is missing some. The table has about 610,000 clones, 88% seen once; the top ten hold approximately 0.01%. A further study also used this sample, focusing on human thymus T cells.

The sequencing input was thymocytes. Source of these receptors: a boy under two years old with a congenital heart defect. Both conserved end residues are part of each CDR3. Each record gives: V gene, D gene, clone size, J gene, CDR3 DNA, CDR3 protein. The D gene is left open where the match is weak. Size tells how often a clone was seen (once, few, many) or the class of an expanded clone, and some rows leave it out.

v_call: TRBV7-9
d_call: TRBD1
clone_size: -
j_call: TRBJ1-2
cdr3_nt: TGTGCCAGCAGCCCCCGGGACAGGATGTATGGCTACACCTTC
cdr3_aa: CASSPRDRMYGYTF

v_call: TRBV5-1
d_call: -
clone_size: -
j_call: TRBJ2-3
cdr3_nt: TGCGCCAGCAGCTTGGATTTCTCCACAGATACGCAGTATTTT
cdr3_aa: CASSLDFSTDTQYF

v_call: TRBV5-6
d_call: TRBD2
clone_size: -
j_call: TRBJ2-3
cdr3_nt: TGTGCCAGCGGAGGGTGGAGAGCGGGAGGCCTTAGCACAGATACGCAGTATTTT
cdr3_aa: CASGGWRAGGLSTDTQYF

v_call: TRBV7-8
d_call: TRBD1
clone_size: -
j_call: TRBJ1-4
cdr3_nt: TGTGCCAGCAGCTGCCAGGGGGTAGCTAATGAAAAACTGTTTTTT
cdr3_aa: CASSCQGVANEKLFF

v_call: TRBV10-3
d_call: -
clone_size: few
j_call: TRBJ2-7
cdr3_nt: TGTGCCATCAGTGAGCCGAGCCACGAGCAGTACTTC
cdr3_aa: CAISEPSHEQYF

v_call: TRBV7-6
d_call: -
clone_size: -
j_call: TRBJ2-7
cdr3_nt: TGTGCCAGCAGCCCGCTAGCAGGAGGAGGGTCCTACGAGCAGTACTTC
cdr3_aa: CASSPLAGGGSYEQYF

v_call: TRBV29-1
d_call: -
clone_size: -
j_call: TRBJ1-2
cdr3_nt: TGCAGCGTTGATCGTCAGGCGTATGGCTACACCTTC
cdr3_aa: CSVDRQAYGYTF

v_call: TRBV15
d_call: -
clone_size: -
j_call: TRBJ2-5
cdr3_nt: TGTGCCACCAGCCTGAACTTACGAGGGGAGGGGGAAGAGACCCAGTACTTC
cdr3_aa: CATSLNLRGEGEETQYF

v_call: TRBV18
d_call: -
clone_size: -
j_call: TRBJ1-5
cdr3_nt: TGTGCCAGCTCATATGACAGCTTTAGCAATCAGCCCCAGCATTTT
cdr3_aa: CASSYDSFSNQPQHF

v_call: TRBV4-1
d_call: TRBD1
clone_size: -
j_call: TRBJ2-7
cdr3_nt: TGCGCCAGCAGCCTTCGGGACAGGGTCTCCTACGAGCAGTACTTC
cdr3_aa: CASSLRDRVSYEQYF

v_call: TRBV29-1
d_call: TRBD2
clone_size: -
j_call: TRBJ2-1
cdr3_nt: TGCAGCGTTGGATGGACTAGCGGGAGTGAGTTCTTC
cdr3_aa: CSVGWTSGSEFF